Presented here are 23 T cell receptor beta chains from one specimen sequenced in a study of Tregs in tolerant kidney transplant recipients (dated by TCRdb to between 2019 and 2020). Receptors were amplified or captured by the immunoSEQ multiplex PCR assay. The table comes from immuneACCESS by way of TCRdb, which keeps in-frame sequences with V and J called. Part of the clones is missing from these tables; in studies checked, under half for an unresolved V gene and the rest for unknown reasons. The sample data list about 44,000 clones, and 95% to 96% of these were observed just once. Jointly, the top ten make up approximately 0.39% of the sample. The antigens of these receptors remain unknown. What was sequenced was Tregs from blood cultured with allogeneic cells. Every receptor here comes from a human donor in good health.

This chain links TRBV2 with TRBJ1-5; D may be TRBD1 (6 bases). The CDR3 is 15 residues long. Per the germline V gene, CDR1 is SNHLY and CDR2 is FYNNEI. Trimming pared 6 bases from V and 0 bases from J, leaving 12 bases between. CDR3 in amino acids: CASRRDTNSNQPQHF. The CDR3 DNA reads as TGTGCCAGCAGGAGGGACACAAATAGCAATCAGCCCCAGCATTTT.

The chain couples TRBV1 to TRBJ1-1; the listed D gene, TRBD1, was not tested against the DNA. TRBV1 is recorded as a pseudogene. CDR3 length equals 15 residues. The CDR3 bases are TGCACCAGCAGCCACCGGACAGGGGAGGCCACTGAAGCTTTCTTT. This sequence encodes CTSSHRTGEATEAFF.

This clone was seen only a few times. V usage is TRBV30 and J usage is TRBJ1-5; perhaps TRBD1 as D (5 bases). This CDR3 is built from 15 residues. Germline assignment: CDR1 GTSNPN and CDR2 SVGIG (reference sequence). The CDR3 sequence: CVRSGQGKRNQPQHF. The CDR3 DNA follows: TGTGTCCGATCCGGGCAGGGTAAAAGGAATCAGCCCCAGCATTTT.

The rearrangement uses TRBV5-4 and TRBJ1-2; tentatively, D is TRBD1 (6 bases). Germline loops: CDR1 SGHNT, CDR2 YYREEE (reference sequence). V was shortened by 4 bases and J by 4 bases, with 17 bases between the two germline ends. CDR3 length: 15 amino acids. This chain's CDR3 is CASSLGAGVGYGYTF. The CDR3 DNA reads as TGTGCCAGCAGCCTGGGGGCGGGGGTAGGCTATGGCTACACCTTC. The full variable domain, with the rest looked up from reference TRBV5-4 and TRBJ1-2, is ETGVTQSPTHLIKTRGQQVTLRCSSQSGHNTVSWYQQALGQGPQFIFQYYREEENGRGNFPPRFSGLQFPNYSSELNVNALELDDSALYLCASSLGAGVGYGYTFGSGTRLTVV.

The V call is TRBV6-5, the J call TRBJ1-5; possible D gene TRBD1, 6 bases. Germline CDR1 is MNHEY and CDR2 is SVGAGI. The V gene lost 6 bases and the J gene lost 5 bases, with 17 bases spanning the gap. The CDR3 consists of 15 residues. CDR3: CASSLGGRVDQPQHF. The CDR3 DNA follows: TGTGCCAGCAGCCTAGGGGGGAGGGTGGATCAGCCCCAGCATTTT.

The sample holds one count of this clone. The J gene is TRBJ2-5, the V gene TRBV10-3, with 8 bases lining up with TRBD1. Germline CDR1 and CDR2: ENHRY and SYGVKD. The CDR3 covers 16 residues. The V gene end was trimmed by 4 bases and the J gene end by 2 bases; junction bases not matched to a gene: 9. The CDR3 loop is CAISGDRGPIQETQYF. DNA of the CDR3: TGTGCCATCAGTGGAGACAGGGGTCCGATTCAAGAGACCCAGTACTTC.

V usage is TRBV6-5 and J usage is TRBJ2-7, with 10 bases matching TRBD2. V was clipped by 0 bases and J by 5 bases; unmatched bases: 1. The CDR3 is 14 amino acids. Looked up from germline, CDR1 is MNHEY and CDR2 is SVGAGI. Written as DNA, the CDR3 is TGTGCCAGCAGTTACTCGGGACTAGCGAACGAGCAGTACTTC. Its protein is CASSYSGLANEQYF.

The rearrangement uses TRBV11-1 and TRBJ1-1, with a tentative D call TRBD1 (5 bases). The CDR3 has 13 residues. CDR1 SGHAT and CDR2 FQDESV come from the germline V gene (reference sequence). Trimming removed 4 bases at V and 0 bases at J, with 6 bases between. For the CDR3, the DNA is TGTGCCAGCAGCTCGACAGTGAACACTGAAGCTTTCTTT. It is translated as CASSSTVNTEAFF.

CDR3 region: CAISTGQGWNEQYF. The DNA for the CDR3 is TGTGCCATCAGCACGGGACAGGGGTGGAACGAGCAGTACTTC. The chain combines TRBV10-3 with TRBJ2-7, with TRBD1 identical over 10 bases. Germline-derived CDR1 and CDR2 are ENHRY and SYGVKD. This CDR3 has 14 amino acids. Trimming cost V 6 bases and J 5 bases; bases outside gene matches: 7.

This chain joins TRBV5-1 and TRBJ2-5; a weak D match, TRBD2 (7 bases). The CDR3 contains 15 residues. V lost 0 bases and J 2 bases, leaving 11 bases between the germline ends. The germline V gene encodes CDR1 SGHRS and CDR2 YFSETQ. The chain's CDR3 is CASSLERGGQETQYF. As DNA, the CDR3 is TGCGCCAGCAGCTTGGAAAGGGGGGGTCAAGAGACCCAGTACTTC.

The chain is built from TRBV6-1 and TRBJ2-5; weak D call: TRBD1 (6 bases). Germline lookup yields CDR1 MNHNS and CDR2 SASEGT. The CDR3 runs to 15 residues. V was trimmed by 4 bases and J by 4 bases, leaving 16 bases between them. CDR3 residues: CASSVDGTGRETQYF. The CDR3 nucleotides are TGTGCCAGCAGTGTCGACGGAACAGGGCGAGAGACCCAGTACTTC.

J is TRBJ2-1 and V is TRBV25-1, with 12 positions matching TRBD2. The germline CDR1 and CDR2 sequences are MGHDK and SYGVNS. Trimming at V came to 5 bases and at J to 7 bases, leaving 6 bases not matched to a gene. This CDR3 contains 15 residues. The CDR3 region is CASSPSGRGENEQFF. CDR3 nucleotide sequence: TGTGCCAGCAGTCCTAGCGGGAGGGGGGAAAATGAGCAGTTCTTC.

This chain joins TRBV7-6 and TRBJ2-7; D is unresolved. CDR3 length: 13 amino acids. Trimming pared 5 bases from V and 3 bases from J, leaving 11 bases between. Germline V gene sequence: CDR1 SGHVS, CDR2 FNYEAQ. The CDR3 nucleotides are TGTGCCAGCAGCCGAGAGCTGGGCTACGAGCAGTACTTC. Encoded protein: CASSRELGYEQYF.

This chain links TRBV29-1 with TRBJ2-2; D perhaps matches TRBD2 (5 bases). Germline V gene lookup returns CDR1 SQVTM and CDR2 ANQGSEA. The germline V and J ends were trimmed by 5 bases and 3 bases, with 7 bases remaining between them. CDR3 length: 12 amino acids. The CDR3 region is CSVRGYTGELFF. CDR3 in DNA: TGCAGCGTTCGGGGTTACACCGGGGAGCTGTTTTTT.

V and J are TRBV11-3 and TRBJ2-5; D may be TRBD1 (7 bases). The ends were cut back, 5 bases at V and 1 base at J, with 17 bases in the middle. CDR1 and CDR2 (germline): SGHNT, YENEEA. The length of the CDR3 is 16 residues. The CDR3 nucleotides read TGTGCCAGCAGCCGGGGGACAGTTAGGGGCCAAGAGACCCAGTACTTC. Protein: CASSRGTVRGQETQYF.

The J gene is TRBJ2-7, the V gene TRBV5-1; D is undetermined. There are 13 residues in the CDR3. Germline assignment: CDR1 SGHRS and CDR2 YFSETQ. Deletions cut 0 bases from V and 3 bases from J, with 7 bases between. The CDR3 region has the DNA TGCGCCAGCAGCTTGGTAGGGTTCTACGAGCAGTACTTC. Encoded protein: CASSLVGFYEQYF. The full variable domain, rest sourced from reference TRBV5-1 and TRBJ2-7, is KAGVTQTPRYLIKTRGQQVTLSCSPISGHRSVSWYQQTPGQGLQFLFEYFSETQRNKGNFPGRFSGRQFSNSRSEMNVSTLELGDSALYLCASSLVGFYEQYFGPGTRLTVT.

This chain joins TRBV19 and TRBJ1-1; no definite D call. Trimming pared 5 bases from V and 3 bases from J, leaving 10 bases between. The CDR3 is 13 residues long. Looked up from germline, CDR1 is LNHDA and CDR2 is SQIVND (reference sequence). The CDR3: CASSVVRDTEAFF. The CDR3 coding sequence is TGTGCCAGTAGTGTCGTTCGCGACACTGAAGCTTTCTTT.

The CDR3 spells CASRLTLQFYEQYF. CDR3 nucleotide sequence: TGTGCCAGCAGACTAACACTGCAGTTCTACGAGCAGTACTTC. The chain joins TRBV5-5 to TRBJ2-7; no definite D call. Germline V gives CDR1 SGHKS, CDR2 YYEKEE (reference sequence). V was trimmed by 5 bases and J by 3 bases, leaving 15 bases between them. The CDR3 totals 14 residues.

V is TRBV27 and J is TRBJ1-1, with 9 bases matching TRBD1. Germline CDR1 and CDR2: MNHEY and SMNVEV (reference sequence). The V gene end was trimmed by 2 bases and the J gene end by 5 bases; junction bases not matched to a gene: 6. The CDR3 has 15 amino acids. CDR3 sequence reads: CASSLRPTGGTEAFF. CDR3 DNA: TGTGCCAGCAGTTTACGACCGACAGGGGGGACTGAAGCTTTCTTT.

The chain uses TRBV4-1 and TRBJ1-2, with D unresolved. V lost 0 bases and J 7 bases, leaving 9 bases between the germline ends. Germline V gives CDR1 MGHRA, CDR2 YSYEKL. This CDR3 spans 13 amino acids. CDR3 nucleotide sequence: TGCGCCAGCAGCCAAGATACCCTGACTGGCTACACCTTC. Translation: CASSQDTLTGYTF.

The rearrangement joins TRBV25-1 to TRBJ2-2, with 7 bases matching TRBD1. J gave up 0 bases and V 4 bases, and 11 bases lay outside the gene matches. CDR3 length equals 18 residues. The germline V gene has CDR1 MGHDK and CDR2 SYGVNS. The CDR3 reads CASSASLGTATNTGELFF. CDR3 nucleotides: TGTGCCAGCAGTGCCTCCTTAGGGACAGCAACGAACACCGGGGAGCTGTTTTTT.

The genes are TRBV7-8 and TRBJ2-1; 13 bases align to TRBD2. In germline, CDR1 is SGHVS, CDR2 FQNEAQ. This CDR3 has 15 amino acids. Unmatched junction bases numbered 5, after V lost 6 bases and J lost 6 bases. CDR3 coding DNA: TGTGCCAGCAGTCTAGGGACTAGCGGGATCAATGAGCAGTTCTTC. It codes for CASSLGTSGINEQFF.

The chain recombines TRBV7-7 with TRBJ2-2; D is perhaps TRBD1 (6 bases). CDR3 size: 16 residues. The ends were cut back, 5 bases at V and 1 base at J, with 14 bases in the middle. Germline V gene sequence: CDR1 SSHAT, CDR2 FNYEAQ (reference sequence). CDR3 DNA sequence: TGTGCCAGCAGCCAGCGACCGACAGGGAACACCGGGGAGCTGTTTTTT. Protein product: CASSQRPTGNTGELFF.